One and the same sample provided the 32 T cell receptor beta chains below, sequenced in a study of T cells in Graves' hyperthyroidism and ophthalmopathy. Amplification of TCR beta CDR3 regions was performed using RNA transcripts as template. Primed by the HTBI set, a first-round RT-PCR was run on the TCR CDR3. One entry per CDR3 protein, called by TCRdb with MiXCR from the multiplex PCR reads. Of 410,000 or so distinct CDR3 sequences listed, 14% to 15% are singletons. Sequences were obtained from blood. These receptors originate from a young man with Graves' ophthalmopathy.

This clonotype was seen many times. The rearrangement joins TRBV6-5 to TRBJ1-1; TRBD1 matches at 7 bases. Germline trimming cut 2 bases from V and 5 bases from J; bases unmatched to any gene: 8. From germline, CDR1 is MNHEY and CDR2 SVGAGI. The CDR3 is 15 amino acids. The CDR3 bases are TGTGCCAGCAGTTACGCTGGGACAGTGACAACTGAAGCTTTCTTT. This sequence encodes CASSYAGTVTTEAFF.

This clonotype was counted ten times or more. The V gene is TRBV11-3, the J gene TRBJ2-3, with no clear D. Germline CDR1 reads SGHNT; CDR2 reads YENEEA. With 5 bases removed from V and 2 bases from J, the gap between germline ends came to 11 bases. This CDR3 has 14 residues. CDR3 amino acids: CASSQRSYTDTQYF. The CDR3 DNA reads TGTGCCAGCAGCCAGAGGTCCTACACAGATACGCAGTATTTT.

This clonotype was picked up a small number of times. V and J are TRBV20-1 and TRBJ2-7, with 7 bases lining up with TRBD1. V was clipped by 3 bases and J by 0 bases; unmatched bases: 5. CDR3 length equals 14 residues. The V gene's germline CDR1 is DFQATT and CDR2 SNEGSKA (reference sequence). CDR3 protein: CSASLDRSSYEQYF. The DNA for the CDR3 is TGCAGTGCTAGTTTGGACAGGTCCTCCTACGAGCAGTACTTC.

In this sample, this clonotype turned up many times. The genes are TRBV20-1 and TRBJ2-5, with D possibly being TRBD1 or TRBD2 (6 bases each). CDR3 length equals 14 residues. The V and J ends lost 6 bases and 4 bases respectively, with 18 bases between them. Germline V gene sequence: CDR1 DFQATT, CDR2 SNEGSKA (reference sequence). The CDR3: CSARAGGGRETQYF. The CDR3 DNA reads TGCAGTGCCCGGGCAGGTGGGGGGCGAGAGACCCAGTACTTC.

This clonotype was recorded many times. This chain links TRBV7-9 with TRBJ2-6, with a possible D match to TRBD1 (6 bases). Between the trimmed V and J ends, which lost 2 bases and 2 bases, there was a span of 13 bases. Germline V gene data show CDR1 as SEHNR and CDR2 as FQNEAQ (reference sequence). The CDR3 runs 17 residues. The CDR3: CASSLSREGAGANVLTF. CDR3 DNA: TGTGCCAGCAGCTTAAGTCGAGAGGGGGCTGGGGCCAACGTCCTGACTTTC.

This clonotype was recorded a few times. The CDR3 sequence is CASSIDWEVPNTEAFF. CDR3 nucleotide sequence: TGTGCCAGTAGTATAGATTGGGAGGTACCCAACACTGAAGCTTTCTTT. The gene calls are TRBV19 and TRBJ1-1; D uncertain. Germline V gene lookup returns CDR1 LNHDA and CDR2 SQIVND (reference sequence). This CDR3 is 16 amino acids long. The V end was cut by 0 bases, the J end by 2 bases, with 13 bases between.

Comments on this clonotype: This may stem from a read error, because a much larger clone lies one nucleotide away. The CDR3 DNA sequence: TGTGCCTGGAGCGAGGGGAGGGAGACTGAAGCTTTCTTT. Encoded protein: CAWSEGRETEAFF. V and J are TRBV30 and TRBJ1-1; D possibly corresponds to TRBD1 (5 bases). The ends were cut back, 3 bases at V and 5 bases at J, with 13 bases in the middle. The V gene's germline CDR1 is GTSNPN and CDR2 SVGIG (reference sequence). The CDR3 has 13 residues.

Many counts were recorded for this clonotype. This chain links TRBV20-1 with TRBJ2-5, with D possibly being TRBD1 (6 bases). V was pared by 3 bases and J by 5 bases, with 13 bases between. The CDR3 sequence is 13 residues long. CDR1 and CDR2 from the germline V gene are DFQATT and SNEGSKA (reference sequence). The CDR3 DNA sequence: TGCAGTGCTAGTTCCAGGGGTGGGGAGACCCAGTACTTC. Its translation: CSASSRGGETQYF.

This clonotype has a handful of counts. A clone one base away is much larger, so this may be a read error. This chain uses TRBV7-9 with TRBJ2-1, with 10 bases identical to TRBD1. The V and J ends lost 4 bases and 10 bases, in that order; junction bases with no gene match: 10. This CDR3 contains 15 residues. Germline V gives CDR1 SEHNR, CDR2 FQNEAQ (reference sequence). CDR3 in amino acids: CASSSGTGADTEQFF. Here the CDR3 DNA reads TGTGCCAGCAGCTCTGGGACAGGGGCGGACACGGAGCAGTTCTTC.

In this sample, this clonotype turned up a few times. Germline is not matched at one junction end, which may reflect a read error. The J gene is TRBJ2-1, the V gene TRBV10-3, with no clear D. The CDR3 length is 19 residues. Germline V gene sequence: CDR1 ENHRY, CDR2 SYGVKD. The CDR3 sequence: CASRKRQVAYLSSHNEQFF. CDR3 coding DNA: TGTGCCAGCAGAAAAAGACAAGTCGCCTATTTGAGCTCCCACAATGAGCAGTTCTTC.

The chain combines TRBV10-2 with TRBJ1-2; no clear D gene. The CDR3 runs to 14 residues. Germline CDR1 WSHSY, CDR2 SAAADI. V gave up 5 bases and J gave up 3 bases, with 13 bases separating them. CDR3 protein: CASSTMLRDYGYTF. DNA of the CDR3: TGCGCCAGCAGTACAATGCTGAGAGACTATGGCTACACCTTC.

This clonotype came up many times. The CDR3 bases are TGTGCCAGCAGCTCCCAAGAGACCACAGATACGCAGTATTTT. The encoded protein is CASSSQETTDTQYF. The V gene is TRBV7-8, the J gene TRBJ2-3; the D is unclear. Germline V lookup: CDR1 SGHVS, CDR2 FQNEAQ. The CDR3 sequence is 14 residues long. Trimming took 4 bases from V and 2 from J, leaving 10 bases between them. The variable domain in full, with the rest retrieved from reference TRBV7-8 and TRBJ2-3, is GAGVSQSPRYKVAKRGQDVALRCDPISGHVSLFWYQQALGQGPEFLTYFQNEAQLDKSGLPSDRFFAERPEGSVSTLKIQRTQQEDSAVYLCASSSQETTDTQYFGPGTRLTVL.

This clonotype has more than one count but fewer than ten. The chain joins TRBV9 to TRBJ1-4; 8 nucleotides agree with TRBD1. Germline V CDR1 and CDR2: SGDLS, YYNGEE. V lost 4 bases, J lost 7 bases, and 9 bases stayed unmatched. The CDR3 is 15 amino acids. CDR3 amino acids: CASSIDRGGGEKLFF. Here the CDR3 DNA reads TGTGCCAGCAGCATTGACAGGGGTGGAGGTGAAAAACTGTTTTTT.

V is TRBV29-1 and J is TRBJ1-1; D is undetermined. The CDR3 covers 12 residues. CDR1 is SQVTM, CDR2 ANQGSEA, per germline. The CDR3 DNA reads TGCTCCTCCCCGGGCCTGAACACTGAAGCTTTCTTT. Residues: CSSPGLNTEAFF.

This clonotype showed up many times. The V gene is TRBV2, the J gene TRBJ2-1, with 8 bases fitting TRBD2. Trimming at V came to 1 base and at J to 8 bases, leaving 19 bases not matched to a gene. The CDR3 extends over 19 amino acids. Looked up from germline, CDR1 is SNHLY and CDR2 is FYNNEI. The CDR3 loop is CASSEELLSRREAVDEQFF. DNA of the CDR3: TGTGCCAGCAGTGAAGAACTCTTGTCTAGGCGGGAGGCCGTAGATGAGCAGTTCTTC. Supplemented by reference TRBV2 and TRBJ2-1, the full variable domain reads EPEVTQTPSHQVTQMGQEVILRCVPISNHLYFYWYRQILGQKVEFLVSFYNNEISEKSEIFDDQFSVERPDGSNFTLKIRSTKLEDSAMYFCASSEELLSRREAVDEQFFGPGTRLTVL.

The J gene is TRBJ2-7, the V gene TRBV7-2, with D unresolved. V was pared by 3 bases and J by 1 base, with 13 bases between. Germline V gene lookup returns CDR1 SGHTA and CDR2 FQGNSA. The CDR3 extends over 15 amino acids. The CDR3 is CASSFLGSASYEQYF. The DNA of the CDR3 is TGTGCCAGCAGCTTTTTAGGGTCTGCGTCCTACGAGCAGTACTTC.

This clonotype appeared many times. The V gene is TRBV7-8, the J gene TRBJ2-7; TRBD2 matches 8 bases. Trimming cost V 0 bases and J 2 bases; bases outside gene matches: 3. The germline CDR1 and CDR2 sequences are SGHVS and FQNEAQ. The CDR3 is 15 amino acids. The CDR3 DNA sequence: TGTGCCAGCAGCTTAGCGACTAGCGTAACCTACGAGCAGTACTTC. Translated, it gives CASSLATSVTYEQYF.

This clonotype was seen repeatedly, ten times or more. The V gene is TRBV10-3, the J gene TRBJ2-7; 7 bases are shared with TRBD1. V dropped 2 bases and J dropped 5; count of bases not matched to a gene: 6. The CDR3 is 14 amino acids. Germline V gene lookup returns CDR1 ENHRY and CDR2 SYGVKD. DNA of the CDR3: TGTGCCATCAGTGAGGTGGGACAGACGAACGAGCAGTACTTC. Protein sequence: CAISEVGQTNEQYF.

This clonotype was counted at least ten times. The chain has TRBV6-1 and TRBJ2-3, with 11 nucleotides matching TRBD2. The CDR3 runs to 14 residues. The germline CDR1 and CDR2 sequences are MNHNS and SASEGT. Trimming removed 7 bases from V and 4 bases from J; junction bases left unmatched: 4. The CDR3 DNA sequence: TGTGCCAGCACAGCTAGCGGGAGGCCAGATACGCAGTATTTT. It specifies CASTASGRPDTQYF.

The rearrangement uses TRBV5-6 and TRBJ2-3; TRBD2 matches 12 bases. In germline, CDR1 is SGHDT, CDR2 YYEEEE. The CDR3 runs to 18 residues. V shed 4 bases, J shed 4 bases, and the junction held 13 bases outside the gene matches. In DNA, the CDR3 is TGTGCCAGCAGCGGGCGGGAGACTAGCGGGAGTTGGGCAGATACGCAGTATTTT. Translation gives CASSGRETSGSWADTQYF. The whole variable domain, filled in from reference TRBV5-6 and TRBJ2-3, reads DAGVTQSPTHLIKTRGQQVTLRCSPKSGHDTVSWYQQALGQGPQFIFQYYEEEERQRGNFPDRFSGHQFPNYSSELNVNALLLGDSALYLCASSGRETSGSWADTQYFGPGTRLTVL.

This clonotype was seen ten or more times. The gene calls are TRBV7-9 and TRBJ2-7; D unclear. Germline CDR1 is SEHNR and CDR2 is FQNEAQ (reference sequence). With 8 bases removed from V and 6 bases from J, the gap between germline ends came to 14 bases. The CDR3 extends over 12 amino acids. CDR3 region: CASVRHRGEQYF. CDR3 coding DNA: TGTGCCAGCGTTAGGCATCGAGGCGAGCAGTACTTC. Full variable domain (remainder filled in from reference TRBV7-9 and TRBJ2-7): DTGVSQNPRHKITKRGQNVTFRCDPISEHNRLYWYRQTLGQGPEFLTYFQNEAQLEKSRLLSDRFSAERPKGSFSTLEIQRTEQGDSAMYLCASVRHRGEQYFGPGTRLTVT.

This clonotype was counted a few times. The CDR3 DNA reads as TGTGCCAGCAGTGTGGGGACAGGGGCCGAAAAACTGTTTTTT. This encodes CASSVGTGAEKLFF. The chain combines TRBV2 with TRBJ1-4; 10 nucleotides match TRBD1. Germline CDR1 reads SNHLY; CDR2 reads FYNNEI. This CDR3 region has 14 residues. Germline trimming cut 4 bases from V and 8 bases from J; bases unmatched to any gene: 4. The complete variable domain, with remaining parts taken from reference TRBV2 and TRBJ1-4, reads EPEVTQTPSHQVTQMGQEVILRCVPISNHLYFYWYRQILGQKVEFLVSFYNNEISEKSEIFDDQFSVERPDGSNFTLKIRSTKLEDSAMYFCASSVGTGAEKLFFGSGTQLSVL.

In its sample, this clonotype was seen many times. The V and J genes are TRBV6-1 and TRBJ2-3; 10 bases match TRBD2. Germline V gene sequence: CDR1 MNHNS, CDR2 SASEGT. The CDR3 loop spans 14 amino acids. The V segment lost 5 bases and the J segment 8 bases; nucleotides outside the gene matches: 7. The CDR3 spells CASSSLAGGTTQYF. In nucleotides, the CDR3 is TGTGCCAGCAGTTCATTAGCGGGGGGAACTACGCAGTATTTT.

This clonotype showed up many times. The CDR3 DNA reads TGTGCCAGCAGTTTCGGGGGGGAGGGGAATCAGCCCCAGCATTTT. It encodes CASSFGGEGNQPQHF. The chain has TRBV12-3 or TRBV12-4 and TRBJ1-5, with D perhaps matching TRBD1 (5 bases). Trimming took 3 bases from V and 4 from J, leaving 13 bases between them. The CDR3 spans 15 residues.

This clonotype was counted ten times or more. CDR3: CASSLRWDRASYEQYF. The CDR3 DNA reads TGTGCCAGCAGTTTGAGGTGGGACAGGGCTTCCTACGAGCAGTACTTC. The rearrangement joins TRBV27 to TRBJ2-7; TRBD1 agrees at 9 bases. This CDR3 has 16 amino acids. J was trimmed by 1 base and V by 3 bases; bases with no gene match: 7. Germline V lookup: CDR1 MNHEY, CDR2 SMNVEV (reference sequence).

This clonotype occurred many times. This sequence joins TRBV2 and TRBJ2-1; D is perhaps TRBD1 or TRBD2 (5 bases each). Germline V gene sequence: CDR1 SNHLY, CDR2 FYNNEI. V lost 3 bases and J lost 1, with 19 bases in between. The CDR3 covers 18 residues. CDR3 in amino acids: CASSERGARSRSYNEQFF. CDR3 nucleotide sequence: TGTGCCAGCAGTGAGAGGGGCGCTCGGTCTAGGTCCTACAATGAGCAGTTCTTC.

The chain uses TRBV28 and TRBJ2-2; the match to TRBD1 covers 9 bases. Trimming at V came to 7 bases and at J to 1 base, leaving 10 bases not matched to a gene. The CDR3 sequence is 17 residues long. Germline CDR1 is MDHEN and CDR2 is SYDVKM. CDR3 protein: CASIHRGRGWNTGELFF. The CDR3 bases are TGTGCCAGCATACACAGGGGGCGCGGTTGGAACACCGGGGAGCTGTTTTTT.

In this sample, this clonotype turned up many times. This sequence joins TRBV10-3 and TRBJ2-3; D remains ambiguous. CDR3 size: 14 residues. CDR1 ENHRY and CDR2 SYGVKD come from the germline V gene. Trimming pared 4 bases from V and 5 bases from J, leaving 13 bases between. CDR3 DNA sequence: TGTGCCATCAGTGGTTCCGATGGCGGAGATACGCAGTATTTT. Translated, it gives CAISGSDGGDTQYF.

The rearrangement uses TRBV18 and TRBJ2-1, with D possibly being TRBD1 or TRBD2 (5 bases each). Germline loops: CDR1 KGHSH, CDR2 LQKENI. The CDR3 contains 17 residues. V lost 3 bases, J lost 0 bases, and 15 bases lay in between. CDR3 nucleotides: TGTGCCAGCTCACCTGGGGTCGCCGGGACCTCCTACAATGAGCAGTTCTTC. Amino acids: CASSPGVAGTSYNEQFF.

The chain has TRBV13 and TRBJ1-3, with 7 bases lining up with TRBD1. V was clipped by 0 bases and J by 0 bases; unmatched bases: 5. The CDR3 is 17 amino acids. Germline assignment: CDR1 PRHDT and CDR2 FYEKMQ (reference sequence). CDR3 amino acids: CASSLGPGQSSGNTIYF. The CDR3 DNA reads TGTGCCAGCAGCTTAGGCCCGGGACAGAGCTCTGGAAACACCATATATTTT.

This clonotype was seen repeatedly, ten times or more. V and J are TRBV14 and TRBJ2-5; 9 bases align to TRBD2. Germline CDR1 is SGHDN and CDR2 is FVKESK. The CDR3 runs to 15 residues. V shed 4 bases, J shed 8 bases, and the junction held 11 bases outside the gene matches. CDR3 residues: CASSLNSGGPGTQYF. The CDR3 DNA sequence: TGTGCCAGCAGCCTAAATAGCGGGGGTCCAGGAACCCAGTACTTC. Variable domain in full (rest from reference TRBV14 and TRBJ2-5): EAGVTQFPSHSVIEKGQTVTLRCDPISGHDNLYWYRRVMGKEIKFLLHFVKESKQDESGMPNNRFLAERTGGTYSTLKVQPAELEDSGVYFCASSLNSGGPGTQYFGPGTRLLVL.

J is TRBJ1-5 and V is TRBV7-9; D unclear. The CDR3 has 13 residues. V lost 5 bases to trimming and J lost 4 bases, with 9 bases between them. Germline loops: CDR1 SEHNR, CDR2 FQNEAQ (reference sequence). DNA for the CDR3: TGTGCCAGCAGCGTCGACAAGAATCAGCCCCAGCATTTT. Translated: CASSVDKNQPQHF.